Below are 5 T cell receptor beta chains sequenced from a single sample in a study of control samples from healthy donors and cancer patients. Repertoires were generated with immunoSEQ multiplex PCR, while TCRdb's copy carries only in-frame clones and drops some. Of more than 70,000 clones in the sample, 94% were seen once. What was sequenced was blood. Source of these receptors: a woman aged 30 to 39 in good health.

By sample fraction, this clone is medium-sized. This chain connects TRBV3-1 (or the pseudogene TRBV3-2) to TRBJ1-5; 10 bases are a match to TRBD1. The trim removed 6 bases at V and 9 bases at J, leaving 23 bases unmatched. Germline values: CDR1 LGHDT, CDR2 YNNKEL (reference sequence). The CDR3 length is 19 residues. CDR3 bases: TGTGCCAGCAGTTTATCCCAAGACAGGGGGCAAGTCCCCTATCCGCCCCAGCATTTT. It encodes CASSLSQDRGQVPYPPQHF.

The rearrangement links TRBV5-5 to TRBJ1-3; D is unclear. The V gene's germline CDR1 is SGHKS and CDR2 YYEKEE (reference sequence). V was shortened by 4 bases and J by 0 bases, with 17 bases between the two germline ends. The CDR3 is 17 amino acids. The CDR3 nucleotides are TGTGCCAGCAGCCGGAATCCGGGCGATAGCTCTGGAAACACCATATATTTT. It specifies CASSRNPGDSSGNTIYF.

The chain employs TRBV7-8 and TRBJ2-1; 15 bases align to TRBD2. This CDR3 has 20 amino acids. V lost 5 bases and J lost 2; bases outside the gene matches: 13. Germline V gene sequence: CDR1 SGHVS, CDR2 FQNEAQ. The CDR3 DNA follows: TGTGCCAGCAGCCCTAGTGGACTAGCGGGGGGGTCTGTTCCCTACAATGAGCAGTTCTTC. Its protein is CASSPSGLAGGSVPYNEQFF.

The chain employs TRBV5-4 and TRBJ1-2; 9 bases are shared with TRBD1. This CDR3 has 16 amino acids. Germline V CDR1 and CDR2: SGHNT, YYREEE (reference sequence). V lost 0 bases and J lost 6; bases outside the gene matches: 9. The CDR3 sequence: CASSLDRGLYKDGYTF. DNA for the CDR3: TGTGCCAGCAGCTTGGACAGGGGGCTATATAAGGATGGCTACACCTTC.

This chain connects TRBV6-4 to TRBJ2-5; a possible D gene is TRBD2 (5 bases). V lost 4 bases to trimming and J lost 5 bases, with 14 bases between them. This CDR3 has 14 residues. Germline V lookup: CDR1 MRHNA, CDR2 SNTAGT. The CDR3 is CASSAELGGETQYF. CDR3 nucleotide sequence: TGTGCCAGCAGTGCCGAGCTAGGAGGTGAGACCCAGTACTTC.